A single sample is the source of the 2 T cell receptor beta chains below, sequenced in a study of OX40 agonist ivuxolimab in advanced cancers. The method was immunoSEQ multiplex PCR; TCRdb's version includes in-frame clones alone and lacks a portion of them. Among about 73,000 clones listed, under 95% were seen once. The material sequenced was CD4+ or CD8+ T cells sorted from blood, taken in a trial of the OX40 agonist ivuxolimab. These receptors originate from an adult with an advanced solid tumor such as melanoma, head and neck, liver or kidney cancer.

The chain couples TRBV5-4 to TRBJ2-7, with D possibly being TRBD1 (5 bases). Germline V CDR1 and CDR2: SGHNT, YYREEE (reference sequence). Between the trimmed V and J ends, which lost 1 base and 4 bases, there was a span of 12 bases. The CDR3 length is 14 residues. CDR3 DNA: TGTGCCAGCAGCTTGCAGGGTGGTTCTTACGAGCAGTACTTC. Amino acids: CASSLQGGSYEQYF.

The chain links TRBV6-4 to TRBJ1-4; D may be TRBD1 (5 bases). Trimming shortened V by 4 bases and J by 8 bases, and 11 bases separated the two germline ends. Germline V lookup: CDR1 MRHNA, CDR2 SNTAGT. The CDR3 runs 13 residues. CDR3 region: CASSVQGGEKLFF. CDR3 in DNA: TGTGCCAGCAGTGTGCAGGGAGGGGAAAAACTGTTTTTT.